The sequence of this TCR beta chain was determined in a study of blood T cells in healthy people across ages. The germline V gene encodes CDR1 SEHNR and CDR2 FQNEAQ (reference sequence). V shed 7 bases, J shed 6 bases, and the junction held 9 bases outside the gene matches. The CDR3 covers 15 residues. Staff drew around 10 milliliters of peripheral blood from each donor. The authors ran a second PCR of 7 to 11 cycles using a sample-barcoded 5' primer and a J-beta primer mix. TCRdb analysed the 5' RACE reads with MiXCR anew, one entry per CDR3 protein. Of over a million distinct CDR3 sequences in the sample, around 39% were seen once.

This TCR was recovered from a woman between 18 and 29 years old in good health. J is TRBJ2-3 and V is TRBV7-9; 11 bases align to TRBD2. The source material was blood. The CDR3 reads CASTNSGRAGDTQYF. DNA of the CDR3: TGTGCCAGCACTAATAGCGGGAGGGCCGGGGATACGCAGTATTTT.